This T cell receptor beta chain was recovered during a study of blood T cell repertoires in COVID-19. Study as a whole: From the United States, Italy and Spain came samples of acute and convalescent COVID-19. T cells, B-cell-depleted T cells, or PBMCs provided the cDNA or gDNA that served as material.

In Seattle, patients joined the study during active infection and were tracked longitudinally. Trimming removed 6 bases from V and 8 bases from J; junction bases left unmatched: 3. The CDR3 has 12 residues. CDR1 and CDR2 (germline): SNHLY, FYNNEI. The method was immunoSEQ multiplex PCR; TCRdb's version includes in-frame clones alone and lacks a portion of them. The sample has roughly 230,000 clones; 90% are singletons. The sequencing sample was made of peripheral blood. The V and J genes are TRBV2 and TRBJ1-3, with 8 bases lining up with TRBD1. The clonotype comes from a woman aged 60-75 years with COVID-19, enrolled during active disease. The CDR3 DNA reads TGTGCCAGCAGCAACAGGGGGGACACCATATATTTT. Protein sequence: CASSNRGDTIYF.